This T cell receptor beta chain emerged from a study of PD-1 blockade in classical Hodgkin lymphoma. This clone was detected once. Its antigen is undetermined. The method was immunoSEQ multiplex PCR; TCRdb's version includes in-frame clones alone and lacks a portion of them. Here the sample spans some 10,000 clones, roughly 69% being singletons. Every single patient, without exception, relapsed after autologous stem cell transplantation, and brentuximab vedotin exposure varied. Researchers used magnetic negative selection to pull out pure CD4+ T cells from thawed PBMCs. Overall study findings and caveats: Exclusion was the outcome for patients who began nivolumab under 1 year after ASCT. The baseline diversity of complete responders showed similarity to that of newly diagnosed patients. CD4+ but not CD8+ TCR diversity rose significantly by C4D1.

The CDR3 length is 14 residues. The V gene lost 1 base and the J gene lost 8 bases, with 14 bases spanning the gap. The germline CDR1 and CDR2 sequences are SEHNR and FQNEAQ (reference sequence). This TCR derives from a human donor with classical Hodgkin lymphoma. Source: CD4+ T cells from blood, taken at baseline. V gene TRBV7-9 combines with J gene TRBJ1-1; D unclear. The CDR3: CASSLDLGAQEAFF. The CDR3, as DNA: TGTGCCAGCAGCTTAGATCTTGGCGCCCAAGAAGCTTTCTTT.